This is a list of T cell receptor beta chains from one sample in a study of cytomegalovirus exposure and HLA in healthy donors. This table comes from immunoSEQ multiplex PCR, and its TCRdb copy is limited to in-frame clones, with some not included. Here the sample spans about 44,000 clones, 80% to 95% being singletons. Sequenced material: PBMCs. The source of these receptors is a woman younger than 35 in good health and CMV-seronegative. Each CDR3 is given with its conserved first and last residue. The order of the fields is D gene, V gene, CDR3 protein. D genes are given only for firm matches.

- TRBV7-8 CASSLVSYPTDTQYF
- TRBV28 CASSLYDRIGQPQHF
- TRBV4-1 CASSQVTATGGYTF
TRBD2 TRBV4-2 CASSQDRLAPYNEQFF
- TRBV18 CASSPSSGYSYEQYF
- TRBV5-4 CASRSWTESYEQYF
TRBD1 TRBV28 CASRLLTGGANTGELFF
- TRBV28 CASSAPGANQPQHF
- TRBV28 CASSFTLQGFWGGAEAFF
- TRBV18 CASSPAGVGEKLFF
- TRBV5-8 CASSLEGRDYGYTF
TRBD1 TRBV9 CASSVGQGGIYEQYF
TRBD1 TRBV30 CAWSTGQGRETQYF
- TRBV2 CASSELSFPGANTEAFF
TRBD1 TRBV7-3 CASSFRNRGRWETQYF
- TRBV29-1 CSALTDSGNTIYF
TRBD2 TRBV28 CASSLTRLAGTSQETQYF
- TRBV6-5 CASSYGGGYGYTF
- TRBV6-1 CASSDGVPYEQYF
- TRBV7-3 CASSLYAGPTDTQYF
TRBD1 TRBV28 CASRFSGTGSRISSYEQYF
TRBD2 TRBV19 CASRPGLAPSEQYF
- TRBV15 CATSRDWTVNGDEQFF
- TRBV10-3 CAISSGPQETQYF
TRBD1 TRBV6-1 CASSDLLGTGYTGELFF
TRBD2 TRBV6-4 CASSEVAGDQETQYF
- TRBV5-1 CASSLAGGDSPLHF
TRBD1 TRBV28 CASSRTGAGTGELFF
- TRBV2 CASRRVSVGELFF
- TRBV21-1 CASSKAPTANTGELFF
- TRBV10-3 CAISEFPGHLNTEAFF
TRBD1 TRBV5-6 CASSLEGTGNYGYTF
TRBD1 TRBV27 CASSWDRGQPQHF
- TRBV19 CASSGHLTSGNTIYF
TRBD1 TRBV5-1 CASSPQGYDSGELFF
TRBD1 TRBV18 CASSPDRGSYGYTF
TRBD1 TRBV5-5 CASSLAGQGVYGYTF
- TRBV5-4 CASSPEGGGTWETQYF
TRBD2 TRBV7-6 CASSPGGGWNEQYF
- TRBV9 CASSVGEGGLTYTQYF
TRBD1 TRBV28 CASSSGGGYEQYF
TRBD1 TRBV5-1 CASSLNDRGSSYEQYF
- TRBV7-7 CASSADSSDGELFF
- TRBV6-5 CASRIDSYNEQFF
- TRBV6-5 CASSSGTGYEQYF
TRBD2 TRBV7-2 CASSNGGAYEQYF
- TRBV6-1 CASSENGREYQPQHF
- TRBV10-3 CAIRGDGWETQYF
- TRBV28 CASSFSLLTGLNTEAFF
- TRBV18 CASSPTRDTGELFF
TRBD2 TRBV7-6 CASSFGTSGYNEQFF
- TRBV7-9 CASSPTTGALNTEAFF
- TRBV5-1 CASSLGQSYEQYF
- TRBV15 CATSSREKLFF